This T cell receptor beta chain was captured in a study of immune heterogeneity within non-small cell lung tumors. Study-level points and caveats: Each patient largely had their own distinct set of high-frequency T-cell receptor beta clonotypes. There were identical dominant CDR3 beta clonotypes recurring across tumor sites within a patient, together with site-unique high-frequency clones. The study found that local T-cell clonality correlated moderately but significantly with local tumor mutational burden (R roughly 0.36).

Bulk tumor genomic DNA, roughly 600 ng per sample, was used as template. Biopsies, several per primary tumor and spaced far apart, were collected during surgery. The study cohort was described as untreated, and its members had newly diagnosed non-small cell lung cancer. They went on to have curative surgery. Individuals who provided samples were patients with newly diagnosed non-small cell lung cancer who were having surgery with curative intent. This CDR3 has 13 amino acids. Trimming shortened V by 6 bases and J by 3 bases, and 11 bases separated the two germline ends. The authors amplified TCR beta CDR3 by multiplex PCR with 32 V and 13 J primers. TCRdb redid the calling of the multiplex PCR reads with MiXCR, one entry per CDR3 protein. The repertoire holds about 15,000 distinct CDR3 sequences, with 25% to 35% as singletons. Of note for this clonotype: Its matching antigen is unknown.

Material for sequencing was lung tumor tissue. The genes are TRBV12-3 or TRBV12-4 and TRBJ2-5; D possibly corresponds to TRBD1 (6 bases). This receptor was identified in a woman aged 50 to 60 with non-small cell lung cancer. Here the CDR3 reads CASRERGKETQYF. CDR3 nucleotides: TGTGCCAGCAGAGAGAGGGGGAAAGAGACCCAGTACTTC.